This paragraph covers one T cell receptor (beta chain) sequence. Antigen unknown. The repertoire was sequenced with immunoSEQ multiplex PCR; TCRdb's copy has only in-frame clones and lacks some. Of about 410,000 clones listed, less than 90% are singletons. Treatment here: some 19 received Ad26.COV2.S at low or high dose, single or two shots; about 5 received placebo; per-sample allocation not given. Sampling occurred on day 63 after the first vaccine or placebo injection. Donation came from an adult in Boston who was aged 18-55 years. This entry belongs to a study of Ad26.COV2.S vaccination and SARS-CoV-2 variants. The wider study: This donor came from the COV1001 trial of Ad26.COV2.S. Ad26.COV2.S given intramuscularly, once or twice 56 days apart. General study findings and limits: The study found higher spike-specific TCR breadth in vaccine than placebo recipients.

CDR3 length equals 15 residues. CDR1 MNHEY and CDR2 SVGAGI come from the germline V gene. V was shortened by 2 bases and J by 1 base, with 11 bases between the two germline ends. The receptor was derived from a person between 18 and 65 years old who received the Ad26.COV2.S COVID-19 vaccine or a placebo. V and J are TRBV6-5 and TRBJ1-1, with D perhaps matching TRBD1 (6 bases). Sample: peripheral blood, taken in a trial of Ad26.COV2.S vaccine versus placebo. CDR3 bases: TGTGCCAGCAGTTACGCGGGACACTCGAACACTGAAGCTTTCTTT. It translates to CASSYAGHSNTEAFF.